This TCR beta chain emerged from a study of blood T cell repertoires in COVID-19. Germline values: CDR1 SGHRS, CDR2 YFSETQ. There are 14 residues in the CDR3. The junction had 0 bases not matched to a gene; V was cut back by 3 bases and J by 3 bases. Original data processing: Estimates of nucleated cell counts were drawn from the amplification of reference gene primers. Method: immunoSEQ multiplex PCR; TCRdb's copy keeps in-frame clones and lacks some. From that table come the V and J calls and clone size; the DNA was used to work out D and trimming. The sample holds roughly 160,000 clones, approximately 86% seen once.

The chain has TRBV5-1 and TRBJ2-1, with 10 bases matching TRBD2. The sequence was obtained from a woman aged 55-70 years who had recovered from COVID-19. Sequencing was carried out using peripheral blood. CDR3 region: CASSWTSGYNEQFF. For the CDR3, the DNA is TGCGCCAGCAGCTGGACTAGCGGCTACAATGAGCAGTTCTTC.